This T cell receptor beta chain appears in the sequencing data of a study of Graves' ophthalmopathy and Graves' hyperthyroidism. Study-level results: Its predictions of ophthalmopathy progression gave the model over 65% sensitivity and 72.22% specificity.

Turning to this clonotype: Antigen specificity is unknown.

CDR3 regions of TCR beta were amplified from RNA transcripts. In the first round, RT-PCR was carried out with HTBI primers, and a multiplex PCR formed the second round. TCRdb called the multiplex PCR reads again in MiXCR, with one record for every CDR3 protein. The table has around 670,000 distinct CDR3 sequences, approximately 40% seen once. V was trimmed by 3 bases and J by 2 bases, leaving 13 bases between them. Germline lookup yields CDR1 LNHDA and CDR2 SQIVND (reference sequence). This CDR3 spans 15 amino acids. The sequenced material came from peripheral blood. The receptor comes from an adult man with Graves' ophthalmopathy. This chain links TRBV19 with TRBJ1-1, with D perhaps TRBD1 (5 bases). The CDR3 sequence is CASSIFTDRNTEAFF. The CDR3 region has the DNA TGTGCCAGTAGTATTTTCACAGACAGAAACACTGAAGCTTTCTTT.